Listed below are T cell receptor beta chains from one sample, sequenced in a study of cytomegalovirus exposure and HLA in healthy donors. The data were produced by immunoSEQ multiplex PCR, yet TCRdb's version contains in-frame clones alone and is incomplete. The sample comprises under 200,000 clones, approximately 79% of which are singletons, and around 4.8% rests with the top ten. Sample: PBMCs. The receptors stem from a woman in her twenties or thirties in good health and CMV-seropositive. CDR3s include the opening cysteine and the closing phenylalanine or tryptophan. Each record gives: CDR3 length, J gene, V gene, CDR3 protein.

>13|TRBJ2-5|TRBV6-5
CASRDWGGETQYF
>13|TRBJ2-1|TRBV4-1
CASSQGGRREQFF
>15|TRBJ2-3|TRBV4-3
CASSQVDSPKDTQYF
>14|TRBJ2-7|TRBV6-5
CASRGAGGGYEQYF
>16|TRBJ1-1|TRBV5-1
CASSLEAPRGGTEAFF
>14|TRBJ2-2|TRBV11-3
CASSYLTNTGELFF
>14|TRBJ2-5|TRBV9
CASSSRTGQETQYF
>15|TRBJ2-7|TRBV5-1
CASSLEAGGPYEQYF
>17|TRBJ2-5|TRBV7-9
CASSFPIVTPGGETQYF
>11|TRBJ2-7|TRBV2
CASSERGEQYF
>12|TRBJ2-1|TRBV28
CASNKLGHEQFF
>14|TRBJ2-5|TRBV7-8
CASSLGEDRETQYF
>14|TRBJ2-1|TRBV5-6
CASSYRVGIVWQFF
>15|TRBJ2-1|TRBV27
CASTPTSALYNEQFF
>15|TRBJ1-2|TRBV5-1
CASSPAGGGASGYTF
>13|TRBJ2-5|TRBV7-8
CASRLAGQETQYF
>14|TRBJ2-7|TRBV5-5
CASSLETGSYEQYF
>13|TRBJ1-5|TRBV5-8
CASTPWANQPQHF
>19|TRBJ2-4|TRBV5-4
CASSLDVESGVLAKNIQYF
>14|TRBJ2-7|TRBV2
CASSVELISKEQYF
>14|TRBJ1-3|TRBV19
CATTDSSEGNTIYF
>15|TRBJ2-3|TRBV7-2
CASSYASGSPDTQYF
>18|TRBJ1-2|TRBV18
CASSPGGIQMDFRNGYTF
>15|TRBJ1-1|TRBV11-2
CASSLAGGRVTEAFF
>19|TRBJ1-1|TRBV7-9
CASSSRVIATGSRRTEAFF
>14|TRBJ2-1|TRBV5-6
CASSFTGAYNEQFF
>14|TRBJ1-1|TRBV7-9
CASSLGDRNTEAFF
>16|TRBJ2-1|TRBV4-2
CASSQVPAGGYNEQFF
>15|TRBJ2-7|TRBV7-6
CASSPQPSAGYEQYF
>15|TRBJ2-5|TRBV25-1
CASRTSGGAGETQYF
>16|TRBJ2-7|TRBV27
CASSREEAGPYREQYF
>18|TRBJ1-4|TRBV18
CASSPRRMDRGPNEKLFF
>16|TRBJ1-4|TRBV5-6
CASSSGTQGLDEKLFF
>16|TRBJ1-4|TRBV5-6
CASSPRFQGGLGKLFF
>14|TRBJ1-2|TRBV6-1
CASSGTGSSYGYTF
>12|TRBJ1-2|TRBV29-1
CSVPRRTGGYTF